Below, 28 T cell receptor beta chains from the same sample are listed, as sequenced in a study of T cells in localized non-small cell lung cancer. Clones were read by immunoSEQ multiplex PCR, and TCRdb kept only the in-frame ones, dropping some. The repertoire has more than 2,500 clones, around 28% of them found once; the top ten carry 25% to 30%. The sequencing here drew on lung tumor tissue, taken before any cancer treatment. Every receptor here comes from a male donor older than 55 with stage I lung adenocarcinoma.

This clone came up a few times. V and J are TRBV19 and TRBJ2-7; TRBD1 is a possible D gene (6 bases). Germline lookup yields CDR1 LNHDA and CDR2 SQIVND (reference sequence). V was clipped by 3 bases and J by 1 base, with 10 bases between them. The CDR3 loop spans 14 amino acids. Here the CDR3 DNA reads TGTGCCAGTAGTATCCGGGACACTTCCTACGAGCAGTACTTC. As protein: CASSIRDTSYEQYF.

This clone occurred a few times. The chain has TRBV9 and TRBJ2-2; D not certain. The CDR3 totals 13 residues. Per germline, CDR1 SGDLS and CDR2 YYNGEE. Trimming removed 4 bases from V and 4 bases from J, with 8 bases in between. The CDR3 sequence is CASSPWGTGELFF. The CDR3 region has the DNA TGTGCCAGCAGCCCCTGGGGCACCGGGGAGCTGTTTTTT.

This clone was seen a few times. This CDR3 is CASSYAWGSREKLFF. CDR3 bases: TGTGCCAGCAGTTACGCCTGGGGGTCGAGGGAAAAACTGTTTTTT. The chain recombines TRBV6-8 with TRBJ1-4, with D tentatively TRBD1 (5 bases). The CDR3 has 15 amino acids. Germline V gene lookup returns CDR1 MNHGY and CDR2 SAAAGT. V was trimmed by 2 bases and J by 8 bases, leaving 15 bases between them.

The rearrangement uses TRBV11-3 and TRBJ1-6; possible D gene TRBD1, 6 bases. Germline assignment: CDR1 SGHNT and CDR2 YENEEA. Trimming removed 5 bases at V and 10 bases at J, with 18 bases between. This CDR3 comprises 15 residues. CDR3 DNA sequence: TGTGCCAGCAGCCCAGGGGCCAAGGCAGGGTCACCCCTCCACTTT. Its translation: CASSPGAKAGSPLHF.

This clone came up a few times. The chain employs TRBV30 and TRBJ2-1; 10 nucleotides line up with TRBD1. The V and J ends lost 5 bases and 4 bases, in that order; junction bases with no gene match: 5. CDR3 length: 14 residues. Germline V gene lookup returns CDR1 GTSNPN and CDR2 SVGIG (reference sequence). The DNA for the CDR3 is TGTGCCTGGGCTAGGGGACAGGGGTACAATGAGCAGTTCTTC. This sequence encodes CAWARGQGYNEQFF.

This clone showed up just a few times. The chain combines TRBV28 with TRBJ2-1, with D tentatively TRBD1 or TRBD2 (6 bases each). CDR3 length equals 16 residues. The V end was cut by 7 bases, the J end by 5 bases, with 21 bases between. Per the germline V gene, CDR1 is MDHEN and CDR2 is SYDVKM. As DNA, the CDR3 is TGTGCCAGCACGGTGTTGGGGGCGCGGGGAAACAATGAGCAGTTCTTC. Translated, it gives CASTVLGARGNNEQFF.

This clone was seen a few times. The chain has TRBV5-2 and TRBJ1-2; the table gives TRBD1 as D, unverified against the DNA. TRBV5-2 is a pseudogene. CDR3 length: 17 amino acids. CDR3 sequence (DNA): TGTGCCAGCAACTCGCGGTCGGTGGACAGGGATAACTATGGCTACACCTTC. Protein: CASNSRSVDRDNYGYTF.

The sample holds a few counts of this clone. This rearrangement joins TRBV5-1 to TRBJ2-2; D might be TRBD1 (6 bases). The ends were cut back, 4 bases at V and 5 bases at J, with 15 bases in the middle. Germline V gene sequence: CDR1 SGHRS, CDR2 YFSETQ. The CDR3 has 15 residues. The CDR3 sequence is CASSKVGARTGELFF. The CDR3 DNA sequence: TGCGCCAGCAGCAAGGTGGGGGCGCGTACCGGGGAGCTGTTTTTT. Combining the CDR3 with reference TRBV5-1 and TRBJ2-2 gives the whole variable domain KAGVTQTPRYLIKTRGQQVTLSCSPISGHRSVSWYQQTPGQGLQFLFEYFSETQRNKGNFPGRFSGRQFSNSRSEMNVSTLELGDSALYLCASSKVGARTGELFFGEGSRLTVL.

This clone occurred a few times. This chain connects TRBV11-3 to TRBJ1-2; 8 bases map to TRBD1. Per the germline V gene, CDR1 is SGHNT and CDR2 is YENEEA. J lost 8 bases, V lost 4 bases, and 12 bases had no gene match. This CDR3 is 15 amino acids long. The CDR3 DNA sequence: TGTGCCAGCAGCTGGGGAGACAGGGGACAATACGGCTACACCTTC. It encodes CASSWGDRGQYGYTF.

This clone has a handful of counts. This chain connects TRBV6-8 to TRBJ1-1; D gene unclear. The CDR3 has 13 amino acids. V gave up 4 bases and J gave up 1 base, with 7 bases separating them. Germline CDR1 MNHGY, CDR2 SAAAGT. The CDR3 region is CASSFGKNTEAFF. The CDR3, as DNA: TGTGCCAGCAGTTTCGGGAAGAACACTGAAGCTTTCTTT.

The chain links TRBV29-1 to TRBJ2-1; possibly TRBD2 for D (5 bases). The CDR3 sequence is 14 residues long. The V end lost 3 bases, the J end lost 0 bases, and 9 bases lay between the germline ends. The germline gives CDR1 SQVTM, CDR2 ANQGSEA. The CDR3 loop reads CSVDAGYSYNEQFF. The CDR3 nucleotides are TGCAGCGTTGATGCGGGTTACTCCTACAATGAGCAGTTCTTC.

CDR3 nucleotides: TGCGCCAGCAGAGGACAGACAAACACCGGGGAGCTGTTTTTT. The encoded protein is CASRGQTNTGELFF. The chain employs TRBV5-1 and TRBJ2-2; possible D gene TRBD1, 6 bases. V was shortened by 5 bases and J by 2 bases, with 10 bases between the two germline ends. The V gene's germline CDR1 is SGHRS and CDR2 YFSETQ. CDR3 length equals 14 residues. Combining the CDR3 with reference TRBV5-1 and TRBJ2-2 gives the whole variable domain KAGVTQTPRYLIKTRGQQVTLSCSPISGHRSVSWYQQTPGQGLQFLFEYFSETQRNKGNFPGRFSGRQFSNSRSEMNVSTLELGDSALYLCASRGQTNTGELFFGEGSRLTVL.

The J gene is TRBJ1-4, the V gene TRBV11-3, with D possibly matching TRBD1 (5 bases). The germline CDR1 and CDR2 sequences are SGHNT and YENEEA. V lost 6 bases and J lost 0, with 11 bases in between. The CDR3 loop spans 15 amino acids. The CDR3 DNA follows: TGTGCCAGCAGTCGGGGGGATGCAACTAATGAAAAACTGTTTTTT. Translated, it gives CASSRGDATNEKLFF.

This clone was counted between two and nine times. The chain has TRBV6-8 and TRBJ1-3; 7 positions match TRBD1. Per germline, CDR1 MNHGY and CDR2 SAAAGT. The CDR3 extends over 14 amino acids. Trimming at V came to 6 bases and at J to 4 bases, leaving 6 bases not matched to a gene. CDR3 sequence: CASRGTVGGNTIYF. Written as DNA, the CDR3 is TGTGCCAGCAGGGGGACAGTCGGAGGAAACACCATATATTTT.

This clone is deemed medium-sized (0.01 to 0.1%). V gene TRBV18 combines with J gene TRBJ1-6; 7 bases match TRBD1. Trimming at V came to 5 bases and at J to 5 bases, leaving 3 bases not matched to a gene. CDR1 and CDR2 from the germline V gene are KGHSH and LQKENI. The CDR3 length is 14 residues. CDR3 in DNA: TGTGCCAGCTCAAAGGGGACAGATAATTCACCCCTCCACTTT. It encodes CASSKGTDNSPLHF.

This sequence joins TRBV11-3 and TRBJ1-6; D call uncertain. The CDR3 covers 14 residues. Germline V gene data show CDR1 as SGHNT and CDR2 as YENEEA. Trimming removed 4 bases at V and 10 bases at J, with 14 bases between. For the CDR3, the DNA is TGTGCCAGCAGCTCCAGATCCCCTAACTCACCCCTCCACTTT. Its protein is CASSSRSPNSPLHF.

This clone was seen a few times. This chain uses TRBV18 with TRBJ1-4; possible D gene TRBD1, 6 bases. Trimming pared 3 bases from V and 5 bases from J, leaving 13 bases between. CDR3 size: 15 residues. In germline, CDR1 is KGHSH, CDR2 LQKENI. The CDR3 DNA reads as TGTGCCAGCTCACCGTCCGCTCAGGGGAATGAAAAACTGTTTTTT. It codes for CASSPSAQGNEKLFF.

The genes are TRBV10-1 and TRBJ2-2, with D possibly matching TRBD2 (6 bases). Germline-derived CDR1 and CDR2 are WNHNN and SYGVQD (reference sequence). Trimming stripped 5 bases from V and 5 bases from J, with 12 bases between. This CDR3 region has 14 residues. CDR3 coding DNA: TGCGCCAGCAGTCCAGCGGGTTTTACCGGGGAGCTGTTTTTT. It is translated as CASSPAGFTGELFF.

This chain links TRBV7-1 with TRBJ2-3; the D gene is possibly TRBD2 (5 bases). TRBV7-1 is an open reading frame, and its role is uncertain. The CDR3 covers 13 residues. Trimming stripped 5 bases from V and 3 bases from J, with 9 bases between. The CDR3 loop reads CASSSRGTDTQYF. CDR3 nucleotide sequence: TGTGCCAGCAGCAGCCGAGGGACAGATACGCAGTATTTT.

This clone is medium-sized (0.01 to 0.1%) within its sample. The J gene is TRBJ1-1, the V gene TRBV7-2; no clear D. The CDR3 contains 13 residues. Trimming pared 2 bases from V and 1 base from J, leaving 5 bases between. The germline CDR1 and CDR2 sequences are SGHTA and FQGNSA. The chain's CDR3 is CASSLQTNTEAFF. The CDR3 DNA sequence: TGTGCCAGCAGCTTACAGACGAACACTGAAGCTTTCTTT.

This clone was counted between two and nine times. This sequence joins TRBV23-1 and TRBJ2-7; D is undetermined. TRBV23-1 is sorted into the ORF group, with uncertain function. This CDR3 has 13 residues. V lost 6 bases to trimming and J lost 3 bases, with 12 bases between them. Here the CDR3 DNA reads TGCGCCAGCAGCTTGGGTCCCAACTACGAGCAGTACTTC. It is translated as CASSLGPNYEQYF.

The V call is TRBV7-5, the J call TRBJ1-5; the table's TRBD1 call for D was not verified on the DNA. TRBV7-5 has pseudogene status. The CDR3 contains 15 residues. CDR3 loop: CASSLNRDTYQPQHF. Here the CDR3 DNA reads TGTGCCAGCAGCTTAAATCGGGACACCTATCAGCCCCAGCATTTT.

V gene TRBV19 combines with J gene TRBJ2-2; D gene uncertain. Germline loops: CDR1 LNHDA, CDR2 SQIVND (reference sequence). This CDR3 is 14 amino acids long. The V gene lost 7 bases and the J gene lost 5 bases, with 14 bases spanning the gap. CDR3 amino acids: CASNPVAGTGELFF. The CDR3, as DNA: TGTGCCAGTAATCCCGTCGCCGGAACCGGGGAGCTGTTTTTT.

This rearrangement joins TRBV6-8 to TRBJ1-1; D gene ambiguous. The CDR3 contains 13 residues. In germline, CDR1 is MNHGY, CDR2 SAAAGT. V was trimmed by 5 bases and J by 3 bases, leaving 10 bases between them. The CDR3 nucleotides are TGTGCCAGCAGTGATTCCCACGACACTGAAGCTTTCTTT. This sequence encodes CASSDSHDTEAFF.

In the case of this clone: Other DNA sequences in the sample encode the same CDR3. The CDR3 sequence: CASSRDRQETQYF. CDR3 in DNA: TGTGCCAGTAGTCGGGACAGGCAAGAGACCCAGTACTTC. The rearrangement links TRBV19 to TRBJ2-5; 8 bases are shared with TRBD1. The CDR3 runs to 13 residues. Germline CDR1 is LNHDA and CDR2 is SQIVND (reference sequence). The trim removed 5 bases at V and 2 bases at J, leaving 1 base unmatched.

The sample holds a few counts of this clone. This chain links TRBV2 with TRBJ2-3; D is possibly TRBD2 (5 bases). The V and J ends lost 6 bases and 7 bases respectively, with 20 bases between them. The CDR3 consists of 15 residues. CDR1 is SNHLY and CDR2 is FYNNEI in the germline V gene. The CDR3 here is CASSSKLVRRNTQYF. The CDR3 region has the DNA TGTGCCAGCAGCTCGAAACTAGTGAGGAGAAATACGCAGTATTTT.

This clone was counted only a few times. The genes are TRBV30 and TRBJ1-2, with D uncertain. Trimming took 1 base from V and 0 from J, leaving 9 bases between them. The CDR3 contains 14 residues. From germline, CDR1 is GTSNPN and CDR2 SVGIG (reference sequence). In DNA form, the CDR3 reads TGTGCCTGGAGTGACGGGGTAGCTAACTATGGCTACACCTTC. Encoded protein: CAWSDGVANYGYTF.

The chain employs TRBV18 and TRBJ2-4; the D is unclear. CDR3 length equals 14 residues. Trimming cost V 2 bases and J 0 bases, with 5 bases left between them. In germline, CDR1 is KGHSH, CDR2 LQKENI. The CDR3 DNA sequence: TGTGCCAGCTCACCAGAGCGAGCCAAAAACATTCAGTACTTC. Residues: CASSPERAKNIQYF.